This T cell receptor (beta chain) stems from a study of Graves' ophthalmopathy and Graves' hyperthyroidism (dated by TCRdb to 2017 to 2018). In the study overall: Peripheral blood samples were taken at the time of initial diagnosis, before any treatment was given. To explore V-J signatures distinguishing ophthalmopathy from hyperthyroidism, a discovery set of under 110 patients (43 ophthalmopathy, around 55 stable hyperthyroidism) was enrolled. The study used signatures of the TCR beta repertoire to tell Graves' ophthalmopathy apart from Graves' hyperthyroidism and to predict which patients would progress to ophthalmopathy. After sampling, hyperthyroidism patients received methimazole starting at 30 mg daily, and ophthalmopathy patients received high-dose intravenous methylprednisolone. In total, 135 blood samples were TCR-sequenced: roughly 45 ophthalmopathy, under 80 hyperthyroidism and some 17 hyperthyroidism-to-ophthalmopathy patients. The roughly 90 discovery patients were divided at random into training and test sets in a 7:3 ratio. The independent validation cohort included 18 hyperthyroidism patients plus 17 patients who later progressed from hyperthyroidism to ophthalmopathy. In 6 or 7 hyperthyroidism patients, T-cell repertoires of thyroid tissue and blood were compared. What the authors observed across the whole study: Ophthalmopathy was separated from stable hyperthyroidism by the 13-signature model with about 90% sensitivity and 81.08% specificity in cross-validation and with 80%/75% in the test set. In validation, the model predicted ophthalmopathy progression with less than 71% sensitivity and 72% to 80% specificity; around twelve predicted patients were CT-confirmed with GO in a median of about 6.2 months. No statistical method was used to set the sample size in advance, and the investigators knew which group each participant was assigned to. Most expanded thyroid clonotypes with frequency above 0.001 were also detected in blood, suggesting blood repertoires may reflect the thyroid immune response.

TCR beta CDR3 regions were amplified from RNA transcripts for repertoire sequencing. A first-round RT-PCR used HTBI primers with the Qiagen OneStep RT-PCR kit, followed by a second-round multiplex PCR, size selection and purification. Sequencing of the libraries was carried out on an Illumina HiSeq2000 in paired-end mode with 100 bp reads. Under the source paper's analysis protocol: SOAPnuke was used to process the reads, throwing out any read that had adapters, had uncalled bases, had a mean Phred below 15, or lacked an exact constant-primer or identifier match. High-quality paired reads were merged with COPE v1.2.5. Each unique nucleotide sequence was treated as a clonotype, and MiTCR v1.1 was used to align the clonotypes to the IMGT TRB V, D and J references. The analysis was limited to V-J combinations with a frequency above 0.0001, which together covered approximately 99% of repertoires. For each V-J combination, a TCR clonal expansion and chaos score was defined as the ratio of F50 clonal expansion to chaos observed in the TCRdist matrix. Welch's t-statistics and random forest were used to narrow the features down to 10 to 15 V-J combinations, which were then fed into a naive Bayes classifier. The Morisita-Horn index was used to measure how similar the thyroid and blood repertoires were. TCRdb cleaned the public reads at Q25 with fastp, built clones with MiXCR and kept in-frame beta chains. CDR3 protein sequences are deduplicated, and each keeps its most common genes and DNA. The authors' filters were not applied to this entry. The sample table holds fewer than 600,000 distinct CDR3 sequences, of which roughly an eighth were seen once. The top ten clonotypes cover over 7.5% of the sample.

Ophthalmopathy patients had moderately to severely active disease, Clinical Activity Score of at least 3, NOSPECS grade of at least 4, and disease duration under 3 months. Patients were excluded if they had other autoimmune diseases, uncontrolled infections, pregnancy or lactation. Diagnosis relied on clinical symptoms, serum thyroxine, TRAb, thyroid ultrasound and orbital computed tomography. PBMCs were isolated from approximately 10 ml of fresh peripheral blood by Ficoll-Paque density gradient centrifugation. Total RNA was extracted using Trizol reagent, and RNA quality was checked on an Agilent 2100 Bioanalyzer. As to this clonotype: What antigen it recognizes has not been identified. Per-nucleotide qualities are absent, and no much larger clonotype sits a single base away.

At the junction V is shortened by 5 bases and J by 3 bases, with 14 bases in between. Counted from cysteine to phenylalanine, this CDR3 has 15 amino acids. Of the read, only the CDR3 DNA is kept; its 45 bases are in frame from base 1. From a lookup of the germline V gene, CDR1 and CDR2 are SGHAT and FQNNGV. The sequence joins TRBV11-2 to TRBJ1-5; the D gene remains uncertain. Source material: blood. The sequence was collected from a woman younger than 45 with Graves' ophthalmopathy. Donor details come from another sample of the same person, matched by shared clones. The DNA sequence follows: TGTGCCAGCAGCCCGCGGACGGGATCCAATCAGCCCCAGCATTTT. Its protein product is CASSPRTGSNQPQHF. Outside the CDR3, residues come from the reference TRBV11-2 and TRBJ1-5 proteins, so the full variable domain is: EAGVAQSPRYKIIEKRQSVAFWCNPISGHATLYWYQQILGQGPKLLIQFQNNGVVDDSQLPKDRFSAERLKGVDSTLKIQPAKLEDSAVYLCASSPRTGSNQPQHFGDGTRLSIL.